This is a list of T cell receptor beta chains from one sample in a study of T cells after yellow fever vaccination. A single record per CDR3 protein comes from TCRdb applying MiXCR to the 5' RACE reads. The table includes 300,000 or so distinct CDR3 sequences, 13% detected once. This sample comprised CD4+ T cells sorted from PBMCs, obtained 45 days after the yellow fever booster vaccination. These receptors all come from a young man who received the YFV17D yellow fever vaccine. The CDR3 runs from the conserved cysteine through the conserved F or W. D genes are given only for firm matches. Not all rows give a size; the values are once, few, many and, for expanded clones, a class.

DNA: TGTGCCAGCAGCGCCCGGCAGGGGTTCCGGGAGGGTAGTAATGAGCAGTTCTTC
CDR3: CASSARQGFREGSNEQFF
V: TRBV9
J: TRBJ2-1
size: many
D: TRBD2

DNA: TGTGCCAGCAGCACCGCGACAGGGCACACCGGGGAGCTGTTTTTT
CDR3: CASSTATGHTGELFF
V: TRBV7-2
J: TRBJ2-2
size: NA
D: TRBD1

DNA: TGTGCCAGCAGCATCAACGCGGATACGCAGTATTTT
CDR3: CASSINADTQYF
V: TRBV7-9
J: TRBJ2-3
size: NA
D: NA

DNA: TGCAGTGCTAGAGATATATTGGACAGCCCCTACGAGCAGTACTTC
CDR3: CSARDILDSPYEQYF
V: TRBV20-1
J: TRBJ2-7
size: NA
D: NA

DNA: TGTGCCAGCAGCTTGGCCGGGAGGAATAGTGAGCAGTTCTTC
CDR3: CASSLAGRNSEQFF
V: TRBV5-6
J: TRBJ2-1
size: few
D: TRBD2

DNA: TGCGCCAGCAGCCAAGGGACTAGCGGGAGGGCTGGTTCAGATACGCAGTATTTT
CDR3: CASSQGTSGRAGSDTQYF
V: TRBV5-1
J: TRBJ2-3
size: few
D: TRBD2

DNA: TGCGCCAGCAGTCTCCGCCGGGACAACGAGACAGATACGCAGTATTTT
CDR3: CASSLRRDNETDTQYF
V: TRBV23-1
J: TRBJ2-3
size: NA
D: NA

DNA: TGTGCCAGCAGACTCGGACAGTCCTACAATGAGCAGTTCTTC
CDR3: CASRLGQSYNEQFF
V: TRBV28
J: TRBJ2-1
size: few
D: NA

DNA: TGTGCCAGCAGACGACTAGCGGGAGTTGAGCAGTACTTC
CDR3: CASRRLAGVEQYF
V: TRBV6-1
J: TRBJ2-7
size: NA
D: TRBD2

DNA: TGCGCCAGCATGGGCGCCGGGACCCAGTACTTC
CDR3: CASMGAGTQYF
V: TRBV5-1
J: TRBJ2-5
size: few
D: NA

DNA: TGTGCCAGCAGACTTAGTATGGAGTCCTACGATGAGCAGTTCTTC
CDR3: CASRLSMESYDEQFF
V: TRBV6-2/TRBV6-3
J: TRBJ2-1
size: NA
D: NA

DNA: TGCGCCAGCAGCTCGGACGTCGGGGAGCTGTTTTTT
CDR3: CASSSDVGELFF
V: TRBV5-1
J: TRBJ2-2
size: few
D: NA

DNA: TGTGCCAGCAATCCCACTAGCGGGACAGATACGCAGTATTTT
CDR3: CASNPTSGTDTQYF
V: TRBV6-1
J: TRBJ2-3
size: few
D: TRBD2

DNA: TGTGCCACCCAAAGGTCAAGCGGGTACGAGCAGTACTTC
CDR3: CATQRSSGYEQYF
V: TRBV24-1
J: TRBJ2-7
size: NA
D: NA

DNA: TGTGCCAGCAGCGGGCTAGCGGGAGGTCCCCCAGATACGCAGTATTTT
CDR3: CASSGLAGGPPDTQYF
V: TRBV5-6
J: TRBJ2-3
size: few
D: TRBD2

DNA: TGTGCCAGCAGTTCTAAGCGGGAGAGTAATGAGCAGTTCTTC
CDR3: CASSSKRESNEQFF
V: TRBV12-3/TRBV12-4
J: TRBJ2-1
size: many
D: TRBD2

DNA: TGCGCCAGCAGCCACACCTTAACCGGAGAGCAGTACTTC
CDR3: CASSHTLTGEQYF
V: TRBV4-3
J: TRBJ2-7
size: many
D: NA

DNA: TGCGCCAGCAGCCAAGATCTAGTTGGGGTAGAGACCCAGTACTTC
CDR3: CASSQDLVGVETQYF
V: TRBV4-3
J: TRBJ2-5
size: NA
D: NA

DNA: TGCGCCAGCAGCTATGTCGGGGGCGCAGATACGCAGTATTTT
CDR3: CASSYVGGADTQYF
V: TRBV5-1
J: TRBJ2-3
size: NA
D: NA